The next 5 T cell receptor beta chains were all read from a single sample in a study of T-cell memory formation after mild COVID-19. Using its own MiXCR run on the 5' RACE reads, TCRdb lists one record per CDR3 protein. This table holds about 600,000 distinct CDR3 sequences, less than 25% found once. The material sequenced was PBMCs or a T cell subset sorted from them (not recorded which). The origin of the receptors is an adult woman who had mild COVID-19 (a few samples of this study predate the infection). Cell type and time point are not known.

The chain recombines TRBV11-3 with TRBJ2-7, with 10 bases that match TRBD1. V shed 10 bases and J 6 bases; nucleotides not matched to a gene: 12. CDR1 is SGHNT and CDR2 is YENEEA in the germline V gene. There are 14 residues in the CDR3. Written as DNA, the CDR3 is TGTGCCACCGGGACAAGACAGGGGGCAAGCGAGCAGTACTTC. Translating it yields CATGTRQGASEQYF.

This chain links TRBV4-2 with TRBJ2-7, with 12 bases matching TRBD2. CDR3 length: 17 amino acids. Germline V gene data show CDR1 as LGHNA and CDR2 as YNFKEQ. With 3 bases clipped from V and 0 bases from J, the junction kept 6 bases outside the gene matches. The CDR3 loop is CASSQRMTSGSSYEQYF. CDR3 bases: TGTGCCAGCAGCCAGAGGATGACTAGCGGGAGCTCCTACGAGCAGTACTTC.

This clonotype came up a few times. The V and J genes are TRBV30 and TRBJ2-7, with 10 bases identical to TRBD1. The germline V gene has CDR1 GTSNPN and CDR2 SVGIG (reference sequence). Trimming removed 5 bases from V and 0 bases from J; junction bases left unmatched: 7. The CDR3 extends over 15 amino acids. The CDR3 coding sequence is TGTGCCTGGGCCCCCGGGACAGGGGACTCCTACGAGCAGTACTTC. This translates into CAWAPGTGDSYEQYF.

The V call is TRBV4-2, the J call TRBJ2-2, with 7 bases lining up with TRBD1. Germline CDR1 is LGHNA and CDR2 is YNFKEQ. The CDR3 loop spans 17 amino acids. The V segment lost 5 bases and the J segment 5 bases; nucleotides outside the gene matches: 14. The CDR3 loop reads CASSKEPDRVGTGELFF. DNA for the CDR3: TGTGCCAGCAGCAAGGAACCCGACAGGGTTGGGACCGGGGAGCTGTTTTTT.

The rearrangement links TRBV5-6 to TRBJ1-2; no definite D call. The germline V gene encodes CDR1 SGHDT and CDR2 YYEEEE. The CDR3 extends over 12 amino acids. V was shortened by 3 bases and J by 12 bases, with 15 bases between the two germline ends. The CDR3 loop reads CASSSGIGWNTF. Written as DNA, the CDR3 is TGTGCCAGCAGCTCTGGAATAGGGTGGAACACCTTC.